One and the same sample provided the 22 T cell receptor beta chains below, sequenced in a study of human T cells and chemical hapten exposure. The time point denotes: pre-sensitization, week 0. Treatment here: therapeutic diphenylcyclopropenone sensitization with weekly scalp DPC. From the RACE reads, TCRdb called clonotypes with MiXCR, one entry per CDR3 protein. There are roughly 40,000 distinct CDR3 sequences in the sample; 9.5% to 15% occur only once, and roughly 5.7% lies in the top ten. Sequenced material: whole blood, taken in connection with sensitization to the hapten diphenylcyclopropenone (DPC). These receptors originate from a woman in her thirties with alopecia areata. Some clones in this sample may be carry-over from other donors' samples.

This clonotype was detected ten times or more. The chain is built from TRBV2 and TRBJ2-1; tentatively, D is TRBD1 or TRBD2 (6 bases each). Germline CDR1 SNHLY, CDR2 FYNNEI. V was pared by 9 bases and J by 5 bases, with 17 bases between. There are 14 residues in the CDR3. In nucleotides, the CDR3 is TGTGCCAGAGGGGGGTCTACTAGCCACAATGAGCAGTTCTTC. Residues: CARGGSTSHNEQFF. Full variable domain (rest looked up from reference TRBV2 and TRBJ2-1): EPEVTQTPSHQVTQMGQEVILRCVPISNHLYFYWYRQILGQKVEFLVSFYNNEISEKSEIFDDQFSVERPDGSNFTLKIRSTKLEDSAMYFCARGGSTSHNEQFFGPGTRLTVL.

Regarding this clonotype: A much larger clone differs from this one at a single base, so this may be a read error. The chain recombines TRBV29-1 with TRBJ2-3, with a possible D match to TRBD1 (5 bases). Germline CDR1 SQVTM, CDR2 ANQGSEA. Trimming shortened V by 5 bases and J by 2 bases, and 14 bases separated the two germline ends. The CDR3 covers 14 residues. The CDR3 reads CSVQGRASTDTQYF. The CDR3 DNA sequence: TGCAGCGTTCAGGGCAGGGCATCCACAGATACGCAGTATTTT.

The rearrangement links TRBV7-9 to TRBJ1-2; 7 bases are shared with TRBD1. Germline CDR1 and CDR2: SEHNR and FQNEAQ (reference sequence). V was clipped by 3 bases and J by 5 bases; unmatched bases: 3. The CDR3 is made up of 13 amino acids. CDR3 sequence: CASSFDRAYGYTF. CDR3 nucleotides: TGTGCCAGCAGCTTCGACAGGGCGTATGGCTACACCTTC.

CDR3: CASRTGYYGYTF. In DNA, the CDR3 is TGTGCCAGCAGAACAGGATACTATGGCTACACCTTC. The gene calls are TRBV28 and TRBJ1-2; a weak D match, TRBD1 (5 bases). Germline lookup yields CDR1 MDHEN and CDR2 SYDVKM. V was trimmed by 6 bases and J by 3 bases, leaving 8 bases between them. This CDR3 spans 12 amino acids.

V usage is TRBV21-1 and J usage is TRBJ2-1; TRBD2, the D gene given by the table, was not confirmed from the DNA. TRBV21-1 is tagged as a pseudogene. There are 14 residues in the CDR3. The CDR3 region is CASSKVKGDNEQFF. In DNA, the CDR3 is TGTGCCAGCAGCAAAGTAAAGGGAGACAATGAGCAGTTCTTC.

This clonotype has only a few counts. This rearrangement joins TRBV20-1 to TRBJ1-6; D not certain. CDR1 is DFQATT, CDR2 SNEGSKA, per germline (reference sequence). The V gene lost 0 bases and the J gene lost 10 bases, with 16 bases spanning the gap. The CDR3 length is 15 residues. CDR3: CSARDPTGFLSPLHF. The CDR3 DNA sequence: TGCAGTGCTAGAGATCCTACCGGTTTCCTGTCACCCCTCCACTTT.

This clonotype has ten or more counts. V and J are TRBV12-3 or TRBV12-4 and TRBJ2-2; 9 bases align to TRBD1. The CDR3 is 15 residues long. V shed 2 bases and J 4 bases; nucleotides not matched to a gene: 2. The CDR3 loop is CASSLMTGGTGELFF. In nucleotides, the CDR3 is TGTGCCAGCAGTTTAATGACAGGGGGCACCGGGGAGCTGTTTTTT.

The CDR3, as DNA: TGTGCCAGCAGTGATTCCGACCGATCTGGGGCCCAGTACTTC. It codes for CASSDSDRSGAQYF. The V and J genes are TRBV6-2 or TRBV6-3 and TRBJ2-5; D remains ambiguous. The CDR3 is made up of 14 amino acids. The germline V and J ends were trimmed by 5 bases and 9 bases, with 19 bases remaining between them. CDR1 is MNHEY, CDR2 SVGEGT, per germline.

The sample holds a few counts of this clonotype. The chain's CDR3 is CASSPASLAKNIQYF. The CDR3 DNA reads TGTGCCAGCAGCCCGGCTTCCTTAGCCAAAAACATTCAGTACTTC. V gene TRBV4-2 combines with J gene TRBJ2-4, with D unclear. Trimming removed 4 bases at V and 0 bases at J, with 10 bases between. The CDR3 covers 15 residues. In germline, CDR1 is LGHNA, CDR2 YNFKEQ.

V usage is TRBV5-4 and J usage is TRBJ2-7; perhaps TRBD1 as D (5 bases). V shed 0 bases and J shed 2 bases, with 12 bases lying between them. CDR1 is SGHNT and CDR2 is YYREEE in the germline V gene (reference sequence). CDR3 size: 15 residues. The CDR3 DNA is TGTGCCAGCAGCTTGGACCTATCAGGGCCCTACGAGCAGTACTTC. Translating gives CASSLDLSGPYEQYF.

The chain has TRBV12-3 or TRBV12-4 and TRBJ2-1; 9 bases match TRBD2. Trimming took 3 bases from V and 5 from J; bases not matched to a gene: 5. The CDR3 extends over 15 amino acids. In DNA form, the CDR3 reads TGTGCCAGCAGTTTTTTGACTAGCGGCAACAATGAGCAGTTCTTC. This encodes CASSFLTSGNNEQFF.

The rearrangement links TRBV20-1 to TRBJ1-5, with D possibly TRBD1 on 5 matching bases. Trimming took 4 bases from V and 9 from J, leaving 16 bases between them. The CDR3 is 13 residues long. Germline V gene data show CDR1 as DFQATT and CDR2 as SNEGSKA (reference sequence). CDR3 coding DNA: TGCAGTGCTAACCCGGGGGGGAACGGGCCCCAGCATTTT. The encoded protein is CSANPGGNGPQHF.

The CDR3 DNA is TGTGCCAGCAGCCAGACCGGACAGGGGATCGAGTATGAGCAGTTCTTC. This gives the protein CASSQTGQGIEYEQFF. The chain joins TRBV4-2 to TRBJ2-1; 9 bases line up with TRBD1. Germline V gene sequence: CDR1 LGHNA, CDR2 YNFKEQ. With V trimmed by 3 bases and J by 8 bases, 11 bases remained unmatched. The CDR3 runs 16 residues.

Only a few counts were recorded for this clonotype. The rearrangement links TRBV7-2 to TRBJ1-1; possibly TRBD1 for D (6 bases). The CDR3 sequence is 14 residues long. Trimming stripped 5 bases from V and 4 bases from J, with 14 bases between. The V gene's germline CDR1 is SGHTA and CDR2 FQGNSA. The CDR3 DNA reads TGTGCCAGCAGCCCACAGGGATCTGGCACTGAAGCTTTCTTT. Translating it yields CASSPQGSGTEAFF.

This clonotype was detected a few times. CDR3 sequence (DNA): TGCAGTGCAACAACCTGGTATGAGCAGTTCTTC. It encodes CSATTWYEQFF. The chain recombines TRBV20-1 with TRBJ2-1; D is ambiguous. Germline V lookup: CDR1 DFQATT, CDR2 SNEGSKA (reference sequence). This CDR3 contains 11 residues. V was shortened by 6 bases and J by 8 bases, with 11 bases between the two germline ends.

This clonotype was seen more than once but under ten times. The V call is TRBV7-2, the J call TRBJ2-1; TRBD2 matches 13 bases. The CDR3 runs to 16 residues. Germline CDR1 SGHTA, CDR2 FQGNSA. With 1 base clipped from V and 7 bases from J, the junction kept 4 bases outside the gene matches. The DNA of the CDR3 is TGTGCCAGCAGCTTAGGGACTAGCGGGAGTCAAAATGAGCAGTTCTTC. As protein: CASSLGTSGSQNEQFF.

The rearrangement joins TRBV14 to TRBJ1-1; D remains unclear. Trimming took 0 bases from V and 11 from J, leaving 13 bases between them. The CDR3 totals 13 residues. The germline V gene has CDR1 SGHDN and CDR2 FVKESK. The CDR3 is CASSQDSAGRAFF. The CDR3, as DNA: TGTGCCAGCAGCCAAGACTCGGCAGGAAGGGCTTTCTTT.

This chain connects TRBV27 to TRBJ2-3, with TRBD2 identical over 9 bases. Germline values: CDR1 MNHEY, CDR2 SMNVEV (reference sequence). Germline trimming cut 7 bases from V and 2 bases from J; bases unmatched to any gene: 7. The CDR3 has 15 residues. The CDR3 DNA reads as TGTGCCAGCACCACCGCTAGCGGGACCACAGATACGCAGTATTTT. This codes for CASTTASGTTDTQYF.

The V gene is TRBV4-1, the J gene TRBJ2-2; TRBD2 matches 14 bases. The CDR3 contains 19 residues. J was trimmed by 0 bases and V by 4 bases; bases with no gene match: 7. Germline CDR1 MGHRA, CDR2 YSYEKL. CDR3 sequence (DNA): TGCGCCAGCAGCCCGACACGACTAGCGGGAGGGGCGAACACCGGGGAGCTGTTTTTT. Translated: CASSPTRLAGGANTGELFF.

This clonotype has at least ten counts. The chain joins TRBV4-3 to TRBJ2-1, with 9 bases identical to TRBD2. Unmatched junction bases numbered 9, after V lost 3 bases and J lost 0 bases. The length of the CDR3 is 18 residues. Germline CDR1 LGHNA, CDR2 YSLEER. The DNA of the CDR3 is TGCGCCAGCAGCCAGGTTAATAGCGGGAGACGCTCCTACAATGAGCAGTTCTTC. It translates to CASSQVNSGRRSYNEQFF.

V gene TRBV5-4 combines with J gene TRBJ2-2; 12 bases line up with TRBD1. Germline CDR1 reads SGHNT; CDR2 reads YYREEE (reference sequence). This CDR3 region has 16 residues. With V trimmed by 4 bases and J by 6 bases, 7 bases remained unmatched. CDR3 DNA: TGTGCCAGCAGCACAACCGGGACAGGGGGCGCCGGGGAGCTGTTTTTT. Translated, it gives CASSTTGTGGAGELFF. The full variable domain, rest sourced from reference TRBV5-4 and TRBJ2-2, is ETGVTQSPTHLIKTRGQQVTLRCSSQSGHNTVSWYQQALGQGPQFIFQYYREEENGRGNFPPRFSGLQFPNYSSELNVNALELDDSALYLCASSTTGTGGAGELFFGEGSRLTVL.

This clonotype was picked up a small number of times. V gene TRBV18 combines with J gene TRBJ1-1; D remains ambiguous. Germline assignment: CDR1 KGHSH and CDR2 LQKENI. This CDR3 contains 16 residues. V was clipped by 3 bases and J by 2 bases, with 16 bases between them. CDR3 bases: TGTGCCAGCTCACCGTTAGGAGGAGATTCTAACACTGAAGCTTTCTTT. Translation: CASSPLGGDSNTEAFF. The whole variable domain, remainder taken from reference TRBV18 and TRBJ1-1, is NAGVMQNPRHLVRRRGQEARLRCSPMKGHSHVYWYRQLPEEGLKFMVYLQKENIIDESGMPKERFSAEFPKEGPSILRIQQVVRGDSAAYFCASSPLGGDSNTEAFFGQGTRLTVV.